This entry lists 19 T cell receptor beta chains sequenced from one sample in a study of blood T cell repertoires in COVID-19. Produced via immunoSEQ multiplex PCR; TCRdb's table is partial and in-frame only. The sample comprises 130,000 to 150,000 clones, over 75% of which are singletons, and over 10% rests with the top ten. The specimen sequenced was peripheral blood. These receptor sequences come from a man in his sixties with active or convalescent COVID-19.

The V gene is TRBV5-1, the J gene TRBJ1-4; no reliable D call. Germline loops: CDR1 SGHRS, CDR2 YFSETQ. This CDR3 has 15 residues. The V end lost 0 bases, the J end lost 6 bases, and 12 bases lay between the germline ends. The CDR3 DNA sequence: TGCGCCAGCAGCTTGGAGGCATTTCGGGATGAAAAACTGTTTTTT. This codes for CASSLEAFRDEKLFF.

The chain couples TRBV28 to TRBJ2-4, with D perhaps TRBD2 (6 bases). The germline gives CDR1 MDHEN, CDR2 SYDVKM. CDR3 length: 15 residues. Trimming pared 5 bases from V and 0 bases from J, leaving 11 bases between. CDR3 sequence (DNA): TGTGCCAGCAGTGGGAGGTGGCGAGCCAAAAACATTCAGTACTTC. Protein product: CASSGRWRAKNIQYF.

The V call is TRBV4-2, the J call TRBJ2-5, with D unresolved. This CDR3 region has 14 residues. Trimming left V 0 bases short and J 2 bases short, with 7 bases between. Germline CDR1 LGHNA, CDR2 YNFKEQ. CDR3 sequence: CASSQESSQETQYF. Here the CDR3 DNA reads TGTGCCAGCAGCCAAGAGTCCTCGCAAGAGACCCAGTACTTC.

The chain links TRBV7-9 to TRBJ1-1; TRBD1 matches at 9 bases. Trimming took 5 bases from V and 1 from J; bases not matched to a gene: 5. Germline CDR1 and CDR2: SEHNR and FQNEAQ (reference sequence). CDR3 length: 15 amino acids. The CDR3 spells CASSRGQGKNTEAFF. CDR3 coding DNA: TGTGCCAGCAGCAGAGGACAGGGGAAGAACACTGAAGCTTTCTTT.

This clone showed up just once. The J gene is TRBJ2-3, the V gene TRBV9, with 7 nucleotides matching TRBD2. V lost 3 bases to trimming and J lost 1 base; unmatched junction nucleotides: 8. CDR1 and CDR2 (germline): SGDLS, YYNGEE. The CDR3 is 16 amino acids. CDR3 sequence (DNA): TGTGCCAGCAGCGCCGGGGGAGGGCACGGCACAGATACGCAGTATTTT. Its protein product is CASSAGGGHGTDTQYF.

This chain links TRBV9 with TRBJ2-3; 7 bases agree with TRBD2. V dropped 4 bases and J dropped 2; count of bases not matched to a gene: 19. Germline CDR1 and CDR2: SGDLS and YYNGEE. The CDR3 is 19 amino acids. CDR3 bases: TGTGCCAGCAGCTCCCAAGGCCCAGGGCTAGCGGTTGACACAGATACGCAGTATTTT. This gives the protein CASSSQGPGLAVDTDTQYF.

The chain has TRBV21-1 and TRBJ2-5; no DNA check was done on the table's D call, TRBD2. TRBV21-1 is recorded as a pseudogene. The CDR3 length is 21 residues. The CDR3: CASSKAAGLAGVGFDQETQYF. The CDR3 nucleotides read TGTGCCAGCAGCAAAGCGGCGGGACTAGCGGGAGTGGGTTTTGACCAAGAGACCCAGTACTTC.

V usage is TRBV6-5 and J usage is TRBJ2-7; 12 positions match TRBD1. The CDR3 sequence is 14 residues long. The V and J ends lost 6 bases and 7 bases, in that order; junction bases with no gene match: 7. CDR1 and CDR2 from the germline V gene are MNHEY and SVGAGI. The CDR3 DNA sequence: TGTGCCAGCAGGAGGGACAGGGGGCGCTGGGAGCAGTACTTC. It codes for CASRRDRGRWEQYF.

This clone was picked up a small number of times. The chain links TRBV29-1 to TRBJ2-2; 7 bases map to TRBD1. Germline values: CDR1 SQVTM, CDR2 ANQGSEA. The CDR3 spans 15 residues. Trimming cost V 6 bases and J 4 bases; bases outside gene matches: 11. In DNA, the CDR3 is TGCAGCGTCCTATCAGGGGGTTGGAGCACCGGGGAGCTGTTTTTT. It is translated as CSVLSGGWSTGELFF.

This clone was seen only a few times. The chain employs TRBV5-1 and TRBJ1-1; possibly TRBD1 for D (6 bases). Germline values: CDR1 SGHRS, CDR2 YFSETQ. V was cut by 0 bases and J by 1 base, with 10 bases left in between. The CDR3 is made up of 15 amino acids. The CDR3 region has the DNA TGCGCCAGCAGCTTGGTTGCAGGGGCGAACACTGAAGCTTTCTTT. Amino acid sequence: CASSLVAGANTEAFF.

The V call is TRBV7-3, the J call TRBJ2-1; 8 bases are a match to TRBD2. Looked up from germline, CDR1 is SGHTA and CDR2 is FQGTGA. The V and J ends lost 5 bases and 3 bases, in that order; junction bases with no gene match: 9. This CDR3 comprises 16 residues. In DNA form, the CDR3 reads TGTGCCAGCAGCCCCTACAGGGCGGGAGGCTACAATGAGCAGTTCTTC. It yields the protein CASSPYRAGGYNEQFF. Full variable domain (outside the CDR3, taken from reference TRBV7-3 and TRBJ2-1): GAGVSQTPSNKVTEKGKYVELRCDPISGHTALYWYRQSLGQGPEFLIYFQGTGAADDSGLPNDRFFAVRPEGSVSTLKIQRTERGDSAVYLCASSPYRAGGYNEQFFGPGTRLTVL.

The rearrangement links TRBV5-6 to TRBJ2-7; 13 positions match TRBD2. The junction had 8 bases not matched to a gene; V was cut back by 4 bases and J by 7 bases. This CDR3 has 15 amino acids. Germline V gene sequence: CDR1 SGHDT, CDR2 YYEEEE. CDR3 nucleotides: TGTGCCAGCAGCCCCGGACTAGCGGGAGAACGGGAGCAGTACTTC. It encodes CASSPGLAGEREQYF.

This clone was counted only a few times. J is TRBJ2-7 and V is TRBV7-9, with a tentative D call TRBD2 (5 bases). The germline CDR1 and CDR2 sequences are SEHNR and FQNEAQ (reference sequence). The CDR3 contains 15 residues. The ends were cut back, 5 bases at V and 1 base at J, with 15 bases in the middle. The CDR3, as DNA: TGTGCCAGCAGCCCCGGCAGGACTCCATCCTACGAGCAGTACTTC. Its protein is CASSPGRTPSYEQYF.

This clone was found once. This chain connects TRBV28 to TRBJ2-5, with D maybe TRBD1 (6 bases). The V end was cut by 6 bases, the J end by 7 bases, with 18 bases between. This CDR3 is built from 14 residues. Per the germline V gene, CDR1 is MDHEN and CDR2 is SYDVKM. CDR3 protein: CASSARQAPWTQYF. DNA of the CDR3: TGTGCCAGCAGCGCAAGACAGGCCCCCTGGACCCAGTACTTC.

This clone was counted once. Other DNA sequences within the sample encode an identical CDR3. CDR3 amino acids: CASSSENYEQYF. The CDR3, as DNA: TGCGCCAGCAGCTCGGAGAACTACGAGCAGTACTTC. This chain joins TRBV5-1 and TRBJ2-7; no firm D call. The CDR3 length is 12 residues. The V end lost 3 bases, the J end lost 3 bases, and 7 bases lay between the germline ends. Per the germline V gene, CDR1 is SGHRS and CDR2 is YFSETQ.

The chain combines TRBV2 with TRBJ1-1; no clear D gene. Germline lookup yields CDR1 SNHLY and CDR2 FYNNEI. With 7 bases removed from V and 5 bases from J, the gap between germline ends came to 14 bases. This CDR3 is 13 amino acids long. The DNA for the CDR3 is TGTGCCAGCATCCTGGGAGGGAGGACTGAAGCTTTCTTT. Its translation is CASILGGRTEAFF.

This clone appeared a few times. The chain uses TRBV30 and TRBJ1-5, with 7 bases that match TRBD1. The CDR3 sequence is 13 residues long. CDR1 is GTSNPN, CDR2 SVGIG, per germline (reference sequence). V trimming: 3 bases; J trimming: 3 bases; junction bases outside the gene matches: 2. The CDR3, as DNA: TGTGCCTGGAGACAGGGGCCCAATCAGCCCCAGCATTTT. Its translation: CAWRQGPNQPQHF.

This clone occurred once. The chain links TRBV21-1 to TRBJ1-4. TRBV21-1 is noted as a pseudogene. The CDR3 contains 16 residues. The CDR3 sequence is CASSLLKPMENEKLFF. The DNA of the CDR3 is TGTGCCAGCAGCCTACTAAAGCCTATGGAGAATGAAAAACTGTTTTTT.

The chain recombines TRBV6-6 with TRBJ2-5; perhaps TRBD1 as D (5 bases). The V gene lost 2 bases and the J gene lost 5 bases, with 12 bases spanning the gap. The CDR3 consists of 14 residues. Germline CDR1 MNHNY, CDR2 SVGAGI (reference sequence). This CDR3 is CASSYGQGGETQYF. CDR3 bases: TGTGCCAGCAGTTACGGGCAGGGTGGGGAGACCCAGTACTTC.